The clone carrying this TCR beta chain was picked up a small number of times. What it binds is unknown. The sample belongs to a study of liver allograft versus peripheral blood T cells. For the study at large: What was compared were the T cell receptor repertoires in transplanted livers and those in the peripheral blood of recipients. Findings and caveats of the study: Reports indicated that T cell receptor repertoires inside liver allografts differed from those in peripheral blood.

TCRdb re-called the reads through MiXCR, storing one row per CDR3 protein. The sample lists roughly 10,000 distinct CDR3 sequences, approximately 18% seen once, with about 1.2% in the top ten. Germline V gives CDR1 SGHNT, CDR2 YYREEE (reference sequence). Unmatched junction bases numbered 2, after V lost 0 bases and J lost 4 bases. The CDR3 runs 15 residues. This receptor was obtained from a human patient who had a liver transplant. Some T cells may be transferred from the graft donor. This chain uses TRBV5-4 with TRBJ2-1; 9 bases are a match to TRBD2. DNA of the CDR3: TGTGCCAGCAGCTTGGGGGCGGGGGGGTACAATGAGCAGTTCTTC. It specifies CASSLGAGGYNEQFF.